This T cell receptor beta chain was captured in a study of T cells in localized non-small cell lung cancer. The V gene lost 2 bases and the J gene lost 0 bases, with 11 bases spanning the gap. The germline V gene encodes CDR1 SQVTM and CDR2 ANQGSEA. This CDR3 has 15 amino acids. Study-wide results and caveats: Uninvolved adjacent lung showed the highest T cell clonality, exceeding tumor. Blood T cell density predicted longer survival; adjacent-lung clonality, shorter. Adjacent lung exhibited a median of approximately 59 among the 100 most abundant tumor clones.

As for this clone: Its antigen is currently unknown.

Sequenced by immunoSEQ multiplex PCR; TCRdb stores in-frame clones only, minus some. The repertoire has around 1,800 clones, 20% to 25% of them found once; the top ten carry 20% to 30%. Here the sequenced sample was normal lung tissue next to the tumor, taken before any cancer treatment. The source is a man aged 35-69 years with stage III lung adenocarcinoma. The chain employs TRBV29-1 and TRBJ2-1; perhaps TRBD2 as D (5 bases). CDR3 nucleotide sequence: TGCAGCGTTGAATACCCGGGGAGCTCCTACAATGAGCAGTTCTTC. As protein: CSVEYPGSSYNEQFF.